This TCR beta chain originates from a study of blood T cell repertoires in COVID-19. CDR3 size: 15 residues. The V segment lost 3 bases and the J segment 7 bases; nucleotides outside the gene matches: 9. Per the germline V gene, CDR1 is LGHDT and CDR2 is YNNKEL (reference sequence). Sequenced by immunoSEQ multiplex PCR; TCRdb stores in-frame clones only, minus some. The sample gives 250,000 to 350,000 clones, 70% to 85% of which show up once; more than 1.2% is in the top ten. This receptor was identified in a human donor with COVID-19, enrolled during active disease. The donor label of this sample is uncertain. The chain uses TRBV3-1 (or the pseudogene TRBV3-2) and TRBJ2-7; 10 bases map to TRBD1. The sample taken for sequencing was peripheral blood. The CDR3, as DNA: TGTGCCAGCAGCCACAGCGGGACAGGGGACGGGGAGCAGTACTTC. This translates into CASSHSGTGDGEQYF.